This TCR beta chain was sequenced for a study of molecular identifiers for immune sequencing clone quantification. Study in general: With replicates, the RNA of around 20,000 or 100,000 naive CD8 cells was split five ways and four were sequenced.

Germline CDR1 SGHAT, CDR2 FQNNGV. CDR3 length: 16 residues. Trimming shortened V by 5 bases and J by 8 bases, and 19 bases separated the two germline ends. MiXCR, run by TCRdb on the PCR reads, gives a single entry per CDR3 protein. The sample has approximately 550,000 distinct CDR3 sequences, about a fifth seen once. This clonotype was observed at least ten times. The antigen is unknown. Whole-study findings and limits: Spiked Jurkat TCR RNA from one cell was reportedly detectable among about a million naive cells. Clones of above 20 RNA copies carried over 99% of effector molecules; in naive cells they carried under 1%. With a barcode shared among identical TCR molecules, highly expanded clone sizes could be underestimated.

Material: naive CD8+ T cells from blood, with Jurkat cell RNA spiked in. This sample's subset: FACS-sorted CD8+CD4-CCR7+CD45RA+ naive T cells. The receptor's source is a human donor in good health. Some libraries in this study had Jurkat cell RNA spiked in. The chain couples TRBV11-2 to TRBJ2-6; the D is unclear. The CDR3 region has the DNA TGTGCCAGCAGCGGCCCTGACATCCGATGGTCCAACGTCCTGACTTTC. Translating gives CASSGPDIRWSNVLTF.